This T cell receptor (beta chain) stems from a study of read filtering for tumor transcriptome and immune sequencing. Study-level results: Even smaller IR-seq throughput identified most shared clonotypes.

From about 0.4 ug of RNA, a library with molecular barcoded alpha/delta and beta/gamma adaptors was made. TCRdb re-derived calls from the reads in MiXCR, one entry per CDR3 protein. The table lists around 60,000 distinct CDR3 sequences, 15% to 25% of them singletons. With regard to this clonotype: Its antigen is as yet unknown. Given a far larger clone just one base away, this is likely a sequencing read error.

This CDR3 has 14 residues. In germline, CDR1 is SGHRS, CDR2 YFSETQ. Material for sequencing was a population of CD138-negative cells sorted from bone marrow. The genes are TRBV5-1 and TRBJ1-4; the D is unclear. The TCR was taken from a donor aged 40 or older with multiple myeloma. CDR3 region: CASSLGRNTDTQCF. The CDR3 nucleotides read TGCGCCAGCAGCTTGGGCAGGAACACAGATACGCAGTGTTTT.